These 3 T cell receptor beta chains originate from one sample sequenced in a study of OX40 agonist ivuxolimab in advanced cancers. The repertoire was sequenced with immunoSEQ multiplex PCR; TCRdb's copy has only in-frame clones and lacks some. The sample lists more than 9,000 clones; 65% to 85% were seen once. Here the sequenced sample was CD4+ or CD8+ T cells sorted from blood, taken in a trial of the OX40 agonist ivuxolimab. The receptors derive from an adult with an advanced solid tumor such as melanoma, head and neck, liver or kidney cancer.

This chain uses TRBV30 with TRBJ2-7; D is ambiguous. V was cut by 0 bases and J by 3 bases, with 18 bases left in between. The CDR3 runs 16 residues. The germline V gene encodes CDR1 GTSNPN and CDR2 SVGIG (reference sequence). The CDR3 region has the DNA TGTGCCTGGAGTGTAAAAGGCGTCCCCCTGAACTACGAGCAGTACTTC. Translation gives CAWSVKGVPLNYEQYF.

The V and J genes are TRBV9 and TRBJ1-2; D unresolved. Trimming took 3 bases from V and 0 from J, leaving 21 bases between them. The CDR3 is 18 residues long. CDR1 SGDLS and CDR2 YYNGEE come from the germline V gene. CDR3 DNA sequence: TGTGCCAGCAGCGAAACAGAACAGTACCACCCTACTAACTATGGCTACACCTTC. Amino acid sequence: CASSETEQYHPTNYGYTF.

The rearrangement links TRBV6-1 to TRBJ2-7; 11 bases are shared with TRBD2. The CDR3 extends over 17 amino acids. V was clipped by 4 bases and J by 4 bases; unmatched bases: 12. CDR1 MNHNS and CDR2 SASEGT come from the germline V gene. The CDR3 coding sequence is TGTGCCAGCAGTGTCGCTACAACAGGGACTAGCGGATACGAGCAGTACTTC. Residues: CASSVATTGTSGYEQYF.